These 21 T cell receptor beta chains share one sample of origin, sequenced in a study of cytomegalovirus exposure and HLA in healthy donors. The study ran its PCR with 60 Vbeta and 13 Jbeta primers. Sequencing was performed with immunoSEQ multiplex PCR; in TCRdb, only in-frame clones are kept and a portion is missing. The table includes approximately 97,000 clones, under 90% detected once. The sample consisted of PBMCs. The source of these receptors is a woman in her 70s in good health and CMV-seropositive.

V gene TRBV7-9 combines with J gene TRBJ2-3; D possibly corresponds to TRBD1 (6 bases). This CDR3 region has 14 residues. CDR1 and CDR2 (germline): SEHNR, FQNEAQ (reference sequence). The V end was cut by 2 bases, the J end by 10 bases, with 16 bases between. The CDR3 sequence: CASSLNSQGLAQYF. For the CDR3, the DNA is TGTGCCAGCAGCTTAAACAGCCAGGGGCTCGCGCAGTATTTT.

The CDR3 reads CASSQVLASTDTQYF. In DNA form, the CDR3 reads TGTGCCAGCAGCCAAGTTCTAGCGAGCACAGATACGCAGTATTTT. V usage is TRBV14 and J usage is TRBJ2-3; TRBD2 is a possible D gene (6 bases). The V gene's germline CDR1 is SGHDN and CDR2 FVKESK. V lost 1 base, J lost 0 bases, and 8 bases lay in between. There are 15 residues in the CDR3.

Notes on this clone: Other DNA sequences in the sample encode the same CDR3. The rearrangement joins TRBV7-2 to TRBJ2-2, with TRBD2 matching 9 bases. Losses at the gene ends were 5 bases for V and 6 bases for J; bases not matched to a gene: 10. Germline V gene data show CDR1 as SGHTA and CDR2 as FQGNSA. The CDR3 has 16 amino acids. The CDR3 here is CASSLSTSGSAGELFF. CDR3 nucleotide sequence: TGTGCCAGCAGCCTCTCGACTAGCGGAAGCGCCGGGGAGCTGTTTTTT. The variable domain in full, completed from reference TRBV7-2 and TRBJ2-2, reads GAGVSQSPSNKVTEKGKDVELRCDPISGHTALYWYRQSLGQGLEFLIYFQGNSAPDKSGLPSDRFSAERTGGSVSTLTIQRTQQEDSAVYLCASSLSTSGSAGELFFGEGSRLTVL.

V usage is TRBV30 and J usage is TRBJ2-1; the D gene is possibly TRBD1 (7 bases). The CDR3 runs to 17 residues. V gave up 3 bases and J gave up 7 bases, with 25 bases separating them. Germline V gene sequence: CDR1 GTSNPN, CDR2 SVGIG (reference sequence). This CDR3 reads CAWSPCPPGGLRNEQFF. For the CDR3, the DNA is TGTGCCTGGAGCCCATGCCCACCAGGGGGGCTCAGGAATGAGCAGTTCTTC.

CDR3 sequence (DNA): TGTGCCAGCAGCCGATCCCCGAGCGGGAGCTACAATGAGCAGTTCTTC. As protein: CASSRSPSGSYNEQFF. This chain joins TRBV7-9 and TRBJ2-1; 8 positions match TRBD2. The germline V gene has CDR1 SEHNR and CDR2 FQNEAQ (reference sequence). The CDR3 consists of 16 residues. V lost 5 bases and J lost 3; bases outside the gene matches: 9.

V usage is TRBV4-3 and J usage is TRBJ1-2, with D tentatively TRBD1 (6 bases). The CDR3 length is 15 residues. Between the trimmed V and J ends, which lost 1 base and 8 bases, there was a span of 17 bases. Per germline, CDR1 LGHNA and CDR2 YSLEER. CDR3 nucleotides: TGCGCCAGCAGCCAAGTATCTTTCGGACAGATGGGCTACACCTTC. Translation gives CASSQVSFGQMGYTF.

The V call is TRBV7-8, the J call TRBJ2-3; tentative D call: TRBD2 (6 bases). Trimming left V 6 bases short and J 2 bases short, with 15 bases between. CDR1 SGHVS and CDR2 FQNEAQ come from the germline V gene. The CDR3 is 15 residues long. CDR3 in amino acids: CASRLRDFDTDTQYF. The CDR3 DNA is TGTGCCAGCAGGCTCCGGGACTTTGACACAGATACGCAGTATTTT.

The rearrangement joins TRBV19 to TRBJ2-7, with a possible D match to TRBD1 (6 bases). The CDR3 is 15 residues long. Per the germline V gene, CDR1 is LNHDA and CDR2 is SQIVND (reference sequence). V lost 3 bases to trimming and J lost 4 bases, with 16 bases between them. CDR3: CASSMGRDKDYEQYF. The CDR3, as DNA: TGTGCCAGTAGTATGGGAAGGGACAAAGATTACGAGCAGTACTTC.

CDR3 bases: TGCGCCAGCAGCACGGACAGGGCTGGCTACGAGCAGTACTTC. This translates into CASSTDRAGYEQYF. The rearrangement joins TRBV5-1 to TRBJ2-7; TRBD1 matches 8 bases. CDR3 size: 14 residues. In germline, CDR1 is SGHRS, CDR2 YFSETQ. V shed 4 bases and J 3 bases; nucleotides not matched to a gene: 6.

V and J are TRBV19 and TRBJ2-7; 11 bases line up with TRBD2. Trimming cost V 6 bases and J 2 bases; bases outside gene matches: 15. The germline V gene has CDR1 LNHDA and CDR2 SQIVND (reference sequence). The CDR3 is 18 residues long. The CDR3: CASSPTIGTSGSTYEQYF. CDR3 sequence (DNA): TGTGCCAGTAGCCCTACTATTGGGACTAGCGGATCAACCTACGAGCAGTACTTC.

The chain is built from TRBV6-5 and TRBJ1-2, with TRBD1 matching 9 bases. This CDR3 spans 15 amino acids. V dropped 3 bases and J dropped 1; count of bases not matched to a gene: 3. Germline-derived CDR1 and CDR2 are MNHEY and SVGAGI. The CDR3 sequence is CASSYQTGGNYGYTF. CDR3 DNA sequence: TGTGCCAGCAGTTATCAGACAGGGGGTAACTATGGCTACACCTTC.

The chain carries TRBV4-2 and TRBJ2-1, with D possibly matching TRBD1 (6 bases). CDR1 and CDR2 from the germline V gene are LGHNA and YNFKEQ. The CDR3 extends over 14 amino acids. V shed 5 bases and J shed 6 bases, with 14 bases lying between them. The CDR3 region is CASSFGAGVNEQFF. CDR3 DNA sequence: TGTGCCAGCAGCTTTGGAGCAGGGGTCAATGAGCAGTTCTTC.

Only a few counts were recorded for this clone. The J gene is TRBJ2-7, the V gene TRBV6-6, with 7 bases identical to TRBD1. Germline CDR1 and CDR2: MNHNY and SVGAGI (reference sequence). The CDR3 totals 13 residues. The V segment lost 5 bases and the J segment 2 bases; nucleotides outside the gene matches: 3. CDR3: CASSTGTAYEQYF. The CDR3 coding sequence is TGTGCCAGCAGTACCGGGACAGCCTACGAGCAGTACTTC.

The V gene is TRBV18, the J gene TRBJ2-5, with TRBD2 as a possible D gene (5 bases). Between the trimmed V and J ends, which lost 2 bases and 1 base, there was a span of 11 bases. The V gene's germline CDR1 is KGHSH and CDR2 LQKENI. The CDR3 is 15 residues long. CDR3 DNA sequence: TGTGCCAGCTCACCATCGGCGGGTTTCCAAGAGACCCAGTACTTC. This gives the protein CASSPSAGFQETQYF.

The V and J genes are TRBV4-2 and TRBJ2-7; D call uncertain. Trimming cost V 2 bases and J 6 bases, with 5 bases left between them. This CDR3 contains 11 residues. Germline V CDR1 and CDR2: LGHNA, YNFKEQ. The CDR3 is CASSQWAEQYF. The CDR3 nucleotides are TGTGCCAGCAGCCAATGGGCCGAGCAGTACTTC.

This chain connects TRBV19 to TRBJ2-5, with 12 nucleotides matching TRBD2. This CDR3 is built from 15 residues. Unmatched junction bases numbered 3, after V lost 3 bases and J lost 4 bases. From germline, CDR1 is LNHDA and CDR2 SQIVND (reference sequence). CDR3 DNA sequence: TGTGCCAGTAGTATGACTAGCGGGGGTAGAGAGACCCAGTACTTC. Its protein product is CASSMTSGGRETQYF.

V usage is TRBV10-3 and J usage is TRBJ2-3; D might be TRBD1 (6 bases). CDR3 length: 15 residues. Between the trimmed V and J ends, which lost 0 bases and 5 bases, there was a span of 12 bases. Germline CDR1 and CDR2: ENHRY and SYGVKD. The CDR3 is CAISESEQGEDTQYF. In nucleotides, the CDR3 is TGTGCCATCAGTGAGTCGGAACAGGGCGAAGATACGCAGTATTTT.

The rearrangement joins TRBV7-6 to TRBJ2-3; 9 bases match TRBD1. This CDR3 spans 17 amino acids. V shed 5 bases, J shed 3 bases, and the junction held 12 bases outside the gene matches. Germline CDR1 is SGHVS and CDR2 is FNYEAQ. The CDR3 loop reads CASSQIPTGGGTDTQYF. The CDR3 nucleotides read TGTGCCAGCAGCCAGATACCGACAGGGGGGGGGACAGATACGCAGTATTTT.

The chain combines TRBV9 with TRBJ2-5, with 7 bases aligning to TRBD1. The DNA matches TRBJ2-7 better at its end, which makes the J call doubtful. Germline CDR1 reads SGDLS; CDR2 reads YYNGEE. CDR3 size: 16 residues. This CDR3 reads CASSVAGTALTYEQYF. DNA for the CDR3: TGTGCCAGCAGCGTTGCCGGGACAGCGTTGACCTACGAGCAGTACTTC.

The chain carries TRBV4-3 and TRBJ2-1, with 8 bases lining up with TRBD2. The ends lost 0 bases at V and 2 bases at J; junction bases unmatched: 6. This CDR3 comprises 17 residues. Germline CDR1 is LGHNA and CDR2 is YSLEER. This CDR3 is CASSQERGTSAYNEQFF. In DNA form, the CDR3 reads TGCGCCAGCAGCCAAGAGAGGGGGACTAGTGCCTACAATGAGCAGTTCTTC.

The chain links TRBV28 to TRBJ2-1; no clear D. The V gene's germline CDR1 is MDHEN and CDR2 SYDVKM. The CDR3 loop spans 14 amino acids. V was trimmed by 7 bases and J by 0 bases, leaving 10 bases between them. The CDR3 is CASTKFGSYNEQFF. The CDR3 DNA is TGTGCCAGCACAAAGTTCGGCTCCTACAATGAGCAGTTCTTC.